This T cell receptor beta chain appears in the sequencing data of a study of blood T cell repertoires in COVID-19. Whole-study context: T cells, B-cell-depleted T cells, or PBMCs supplied cDNA or gDNA.

Authors' methods: How many nucleated cells were present was estimated from reference gene primer amplification. TCRdb's copy holds only in-frame clones and misses some; the assay was immunoSEQ multiplex PCR. The V and J calls and the clone size are those of that table, but D and trimming were determined from the DNA. The data show a few hundred thousand clones, about 89% seen once. This clone was picked up many times. V shed 0 bases, J shed 5 bases, and the junction held 9 bases outside the gene matches. CDR1 SNHLY and CDR2 FYNNEI come from the germline V gene. CDR3 length: 17 residues. Participants had their cohort set by participant-reported clinical history. Symptom resolution, clearance, or two negative PCRs marked the recovered donors of Cohort 3.

This chain joins TRBV2 and TRBJ2-3, with 9 positions matching TRBD2. The sequence was collected from a woman in her thirties or forties who had recovered from COVID-19. The sample taken for sequencing was PBMCs or T cells enriched from blood (not recorded which). CDR3 region: CASSEAGSGGPIDTQYF. DNA of the CDR3: TGTGCCAGCAGTGAAGCAGGTAGCGGGGGACCCATAGATACGCAGTATTTT.